This TCR beta chain was documented in a study of vaccination effects on CD4 cells after COVID-19. The protocol was immunoSEQ multiplex PCR, while the TCRdb copy is restricted to in-frame clones and leaves out a portion. The table records around 50,000 clones, approximately 70% of them present only once. The CDR3 is made up of 14 amino acids. The V and J ends lost 4 bases and 4 bases, in that order; junction bases with no gene match: 4. Germline V CDR1 and CDR2: SEHNR, FQNEAQ (reference sequence). Having been cultured for approximately ten days, the cells underwent CD4+ T cell isolation. As concerns this clone: Its antigen is undetermined.

This specimen was CD4+ T cells from PBMCs cultured without peptide, taken before COVID-19 vaccination. The genes are TRBV7-9 and TRBJ1-3; TRBD1 aligns across 7 bases. The receptor's source is a human donor who received a COVID-19 vaccine. CDR3 in amino acids: CASSYRGDGNTIYF. In nucleotides, the CDR3 is TGTGCCAGCAGCTACAGGGGAGACGGAAACACCATATATTTT. Variable domain in full (rest from reference TRBV7-9 and TRBJ1-3): DTGVSQNPRHKITKRGQNVTFRCDPISEHNRLYWYRQTLGQGPEFLTYFQNEAQLEKSRLLSDRFSAERPKGSFSTLEIQRTEQGDSAMYLCASSYRGDGNTIYFGEGSWLTVV.